This T cell receptor beta chain was found in a study of T cells in Graves' hyperthyroidism and ophthalmopathy. CDR3 size: 17 residues. The germline V gene has CDR1 MRHNA and CDR2 SNTAGT. V lost 7 bases and J lost 2, with 20 bases in between. Authors of the study amplified TCR beta CDR3 regions from RNA transcripts. TCR CDR3 regions were first amplified by RT-PCR with HTBI primers. TCRdb reprocessed the multiplex PCR reads with MiXCR, giving one entry per CDR3 protein. The repertoire includes some 500,000 distinct CDR3 sequences, around 22% of them detected once, and 10% to 12% sits in the top ten. The clonotype comes from a woman in her thirties with Graves' ophthalmopathy. Sequences were obtained from blood. The rearrangement joins TRBV6-4 to TRBJ2-2; D possibly corresponds to TRBD2 (7 bases). CDR3 protein: CASTAGRGGPNTGELFF. For the CDR3, the DNA is TGTGCCAGCACAGCGGGGAGGGGGGGCCCCAACACCGGGGAGCTGTTTTTT.